The following is a T cell receptor beta chain sequence with its context. The germline V and J ends were trimmed by 1 base and 6 bases, with 6 bases remaining between them. CDR3 length: 12 amino acids. The germline gives CDR1 SGHTA, CDR2 FQGNSA. These data belong to a study of technical replicates of blood from a few donors. Using immunoSEQ multiplex PCR, the repertoire was profiled, and TCRdb retains in-frame clones only, with some absent. The sample gives 55,000 to 70,000 clones, roughly nine tenths of which show up once; roughly 5% is in the top ten. The V call is TRBV7-2, the J call TRBJ2-5, with a weak D call TRBD1 (5 bases). Sequencing was carried out using PBMCs. The clonotype was recovered from a human donor in good health. Some clones in this sample may be carry-over from other donors' samples. The CDR3 region has the DNA TGTGCCAGCAGCTTAGGGGGCCAGACCCAGTACTTC. Translating it yields CASSLGGQTQYF.